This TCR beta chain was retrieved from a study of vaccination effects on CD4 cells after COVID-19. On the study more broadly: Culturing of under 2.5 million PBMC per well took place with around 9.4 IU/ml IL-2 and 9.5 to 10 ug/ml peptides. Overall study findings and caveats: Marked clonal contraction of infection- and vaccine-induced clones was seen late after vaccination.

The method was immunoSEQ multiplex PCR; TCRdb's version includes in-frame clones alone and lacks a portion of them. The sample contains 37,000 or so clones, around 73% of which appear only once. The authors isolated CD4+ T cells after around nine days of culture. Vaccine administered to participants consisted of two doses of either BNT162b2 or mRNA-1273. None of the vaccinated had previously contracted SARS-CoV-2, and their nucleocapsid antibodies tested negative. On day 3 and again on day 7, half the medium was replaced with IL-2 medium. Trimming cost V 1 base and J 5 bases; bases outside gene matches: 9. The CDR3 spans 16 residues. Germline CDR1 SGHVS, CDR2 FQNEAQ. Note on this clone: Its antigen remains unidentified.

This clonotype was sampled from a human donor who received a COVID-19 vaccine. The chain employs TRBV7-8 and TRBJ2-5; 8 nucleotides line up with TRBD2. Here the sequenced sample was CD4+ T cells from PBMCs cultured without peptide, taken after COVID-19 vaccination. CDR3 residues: CASSLGLGSGAETQYF. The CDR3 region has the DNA TGTGCCAGCAGCTTAGGGCTTGGTAGCGGGGCGGAGACCCAGTACTTC.